Below, 18 T cell receptor beta chains from the same sample are listed, as sequenced in a study of blood T cell repertoires in COVID-19 (dated by TCRdb to the early 2020s). Libraries were built with the immunoSEQ multiplex PCR assay. Drawn from immuneACCESS, this table holds only the in-frame rearrangements with V and J called that TCRdb kept. Clones are partly lost; checked studies trace under half to an unresolved V gene and leave the rest unexplained. The sample includes nearly 40,000 clones, with approximately 90% observed a single time. 19% of the sample comes from the top ten. The sequencing sample was made of peripheral blood. The receptors were gathered from a man in his fifties in a cohort sampled during active COVID-19.

The chain uses TRBV7-6 and TRBJ1-1; D is possibly TRBD1 (6 bases). Trimming removed 3 bases from V and 3 bases from J, with 11 bases in between. In germline, CDR1 is SGHVS, CDR2 FNYEAQ. This CDR3 spans 14 amino acids. The CDR3 sequence is CASSFQGGDTEAFF. In DNA form, the CDR3 reads TGTGCCAGCAGCTTTCAAGGGGGTGACACTGAAGCTTTCTTT. Together with reference TRBV7-6 and TRBJ1-1, the CDR3 gives the full variable domain: GAGVSQSPRYKVTKRGQDVALRCDPISGHVSLYWYRQALGQGPEFLTYFNYEAQQDKSGLPNDRFSAERPEGSISTLTIQRTEQRDSAMYRCASSFQGGDTEAFFGQGTRLTVV.

This chain uses TRBV3-1 (or the pseudogene TRBV3-2) with TRBJ2-1; possibly TRBD2 for D (6 bases). The V gene lost 8 bases and the J gene lost 4 bases, with 15 bases spanning the gap. This CDR3 is built from 14 residues. Looked up from germline, CDR1 is LGHDT and CDR2 is YNNKEL (reference sequence). CDR3 sequence (DNA): TGTGCCAGCGGCGGGACGACCCCATACAATGAGCAGTTCTTC. Its protein product is CASGGTTPYNEQFF.

This chain connects TRBV13 to TRBJ2-7; no clear D gene. The CDR3 is made up of 14 amino acids. V lost 0 bases and J 2 bases, leaving 8 bases between the germline ends. Per the germline V gene, CDR1 is PRHDT and CDR2 is FYEKMQ (reference sequence). CDR3 amino acids: CASSLGQPTYEQYF. The DNA for the CDR3 is TGTGCCAGCAGCTTAGGACAGCCTACCTACGAGCAGTACTTC. The whole variable domain, filled in from reference TRBV13 and TRBJ2-7, reads AAGVIQSPRHLIKEKRETATLKCYPIPRHDTVYWYQQGPGQDPQFLISFYEKMQSDKGSIPDRFSAQQFSDYHSELNMSSLELGDSALYFCASSLGQPTYEQYFGPGTRLTVT.

The genes are TRBV6-5 and TRBJ1-2; 9 nucleotides line up with TRBD1. V lost 7 bases, J lost 4 bases, and 7 bases stayed unmatched. The CDR3 runs 14 residues. From germline, CDR1 is MNHEY and CDR2 SVGAGI. The chain's CDR3 is CASKPPGQGYGYTF. The CDR3 nucleotides are TGTGCCAGCAAGCCGCCGGGACAGGGCTATGGCTACACCTTC.

The chain is built from TRBV9 and TRBJ1-6, with 7 bases fitting TRBD1. Germline V gene lookup returns CDR1 SGDLS and CDR2 YYNGEE. The CDR3 is 11 amino acids. Unmatched junction bases numbered 1, after V lost 7 bases and J lost 9 bases. CDR3 bases: TGTGCCAGCGGGACAGCTTCACCCCTCCACTTT. It yields the protein CASGTASPLHF.

Only a few counts were recorded for this clone. The chain employs TRBV3-1 (or the pseudogene TRBV3-2) and TRBJ2-1, with 7 nucleotides matching TRBD2. This CDR3 comprises 16 residues. Per germline, CDR1 LGHDT and CDR2 YNNKEL (reference sequence). V lost 0 bases and J lost 4; bases outside the gene matches: 6. The CDR3 DNA reads as TGTGCCAGCAGCCAAGAGCTAGCGGACCTGTACAATGAGCAGTTCTTC. Residues: CASSQELADLYNEQFF.

CDR3 DNA: TGTGCCAGCAGGCCGAGGACGAACACCGGGGAGCTGTTTTTT. Its translation: CASRPRTNTGELFF. The chain recombines TRBV11-2 with TRBJ2-2; D unclear. The CDR3 is 14 amino acids. V was trimmed by 6 bases and J by 0 bases, leaving 8 bases between them. CDR1 SGHAT and CDR2 FQNNGV come from the germline V gene.

This clone was seen a handful of times. The chain uses TRBV19 and TRBJ2-1; 13 nucleotides match TRBD2. The CDR3 spans 14 residues. V was clipped by 9 bases and J by 4 bases; unmatched bases: 3. In germline, CDR1 is LNHDA, CDR2 SQIVND (reference sequence). This CDR3 reads CASSLAGGYNEQFF. CDR3 bases: TGTGCCAGCTCACTAGCGGGGGGGTACAATGAGCAGTTCTTC.

By share, this clone ranks as medium-sized. The chain joins TRBV5-6 to TRBJ1-5; possible D gene TRBD1, 6 bases. Looked up from germline, CDR1 is SGHDT and CDR2 is YYEEEE. With 4 bases removed from V and 6 bases from J, the gap between germline ends came to 14 bases. The CDR3 contains 14 residues. CDR3 nucleotides: TGTGCCAGCAGCCACGGACAGTCGGGTCAGCCCCAGCATTTT. Amino acid sequence: CASSHGQSGQPQHF.

V and J are TRBV6-6 and TRBJ1-3; D is undetermined. Trimming shortened V by 5 bases and J by 0 bases, and 11 bases separated the two germline ends. This CDR3 is 15 amino acids long. In germline, CDR1 is MNHNY, CDR2 SVGAGI (reference sequence). The CDR3 DNA reads TGTGCCAGCAGTCTGGACTTGAGCTCTGGAAACACCATATATTTT. It encodes CASSLDLSSGNTIYF.

The chain is built from TRBV11-3 and TRBJ1-1, with D uncertain. The CDR3 is made up of 15 amino acids. Germline CDR1 SGHNT, CDR2 YENEEA. Trimming cost V 5 bases and J 0 bases, with 13 bases left between them. CDR3 coding DNA: TGTGCCAGCAGCCCGGAAGCAGGCTTGAACACTGAAGCTTTCTTT. Amino acids: CASSPEAGLNTEAFF.

This chain connects TRBV27 to TRBJ2-3, with TRBD2 matching 11 bases. Trimming cost V 6 bases and J 2 bases; bases outside gene matches: 7. Germline V gives CDR1 MNHEY, CDR2 SMNVEV (reference sequence). The CDR3 consists of 16 residues. DNA of the CDR3: TGTGCCAGCAGCCAGAGACTAGCGGGGATCACAGATACGCAGTATTTT. Translated, it gives CASSQRLAGITDTQYF.

The rearrangement links TRBV11-1 to TRBJ2-2, with 13 bases fitting TRBD2. V lost 5 bases, J lost 5 bases, and 5 bases stayed unmatched. This CDR3 is built from 16 residues. The germline CDR1 and CDR2 sequences are SGHAT and FQDESV (reference sequence). CDR3 amino acids: CASSGRTSGGTGELFF. The DNA for the CDR3 is TGTGCCAGCAGCGGCCGGACTAGCGGGGGTACCGGGGAGCTGTTTTTT.

The chain employs TRBV7-8 and TRBJ2-7, with TRBD2 identical over 11 bases. The CDR3 runs 16 residues. Trimming at V came to 4 bases and at J to 4 bases, leaving 9 bases not matched to a gene. The germline V gene has CDR1 SGHVS and CDR2 FQNEAQ. The CDR3 sequence: CASSSLKTSGNYEQYV. As DNA, the CDR3 is TGTGCCAGCAGCTCCCTTAAGACTAGCGGGAATTACGAGCAGTACGTC.

The CDR3 region has the DNA TGTGCCAGCAGCCAAGTAAATTCGGATCAGCCCCAGCATTTT. Its translation is CASSQVNSDQPQHF. The chain uses TRBV3-1 (or the pseudogene TRBV3-2) and TRBJ1-5; D uncertain. Germline CDR1 LGHDT, CDR2 YNNKEL (reference sequence). Deletions cut 1 base from V and 5 bases from J, with 9 bases between. The CDR3 runs 14 residues.

This chain uses TRBV30 with TRBJ2-2; D might be TRBD1 (5 bases). The germline V and J ends were trimmed by 2 bases and 2 bases, with 15 bases remaining between them. The CDR3 runs to 16 residues. Germline CDR1 GTSNPN, CDR2 SVGIG (reference sequence). The CDR3 region is CAWSSPDTFNTGELFF. In DNA, the CDR3 is TGTGCCTGGAGTTCCCCGGACACCTTCAACACCGGGGAGCTGTTTTTT.

The rearrangement links TRBV24-1 to TRBJ1-5, with TRBD1 as a possible D gene (5 bases). The CDR3 is made up of 16 amino acids. V lost 1 base and J 3 bases, leaving 12 bases between the germline ends. Germline V gene data show CDR1 as KGHDR and CDR2 as SFDVKD. CDR3 protein: CATSDFLQVFNQPQHF. CDR3 bases: TGTGCCACCAGTGATTTCCTACAGGTCTTCAATCAGCCCCAGCATTTT.

V and J are TRBV6-5 and TRBJ2-1; 9 bases are shared with TRBD1. The CDR3 is 14 amino acids. CDR1 and CDR2 (germline): MNHEY, SVGAGI. The J segment lost 1 base and the V segment lost 7 bases, leaving 2 bases of the junction unmatched. CDR3 protein: CASTTGGSYNEQFF. CDR3 DNA sequence: TGTGCCAGCACGACAGGGGGATCCTACAATGAGCAGTTCTTC.